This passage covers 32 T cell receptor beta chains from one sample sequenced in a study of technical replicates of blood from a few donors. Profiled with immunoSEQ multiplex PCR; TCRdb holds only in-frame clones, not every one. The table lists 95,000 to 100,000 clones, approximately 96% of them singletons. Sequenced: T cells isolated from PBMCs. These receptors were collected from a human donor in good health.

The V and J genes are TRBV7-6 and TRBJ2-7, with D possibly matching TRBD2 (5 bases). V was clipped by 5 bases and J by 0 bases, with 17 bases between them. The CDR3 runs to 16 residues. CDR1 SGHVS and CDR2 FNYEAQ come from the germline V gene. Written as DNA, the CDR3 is TGTGCCAGCAGCCAAGCCATTGGCGGGCGCTCCTACGAGCAGTACTTC. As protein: CASSQAIGGRSYEQYF. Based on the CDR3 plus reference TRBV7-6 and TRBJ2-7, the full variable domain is GAGVSQSPRYKVTKRGQDVALRCDPISGHVSLYWYRQALGQGPEFLTYFNYEAQQDKSGLPNDRFSAERPEGSISTLTIQRTEQRDSAMYRCASSQAIGGRSYEQYFGPGTRLTVT.

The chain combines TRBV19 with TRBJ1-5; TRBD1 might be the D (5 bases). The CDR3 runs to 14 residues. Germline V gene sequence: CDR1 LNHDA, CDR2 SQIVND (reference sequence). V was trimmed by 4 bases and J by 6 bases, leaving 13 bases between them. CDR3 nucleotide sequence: TGTGCCAGTAGTACCGGGACCGGGAGTCAGCCCCAGCATTTT. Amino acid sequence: CASSTGTGSQPQHF.

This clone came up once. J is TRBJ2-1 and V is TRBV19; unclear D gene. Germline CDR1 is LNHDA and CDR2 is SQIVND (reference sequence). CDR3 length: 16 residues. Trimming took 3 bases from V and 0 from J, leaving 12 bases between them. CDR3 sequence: CASSISGTGSYNEQFF. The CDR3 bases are TGTGCCAGTAGTATCTCGGGTACGGGCTCCTACAATGAGCAGTTCTTC.

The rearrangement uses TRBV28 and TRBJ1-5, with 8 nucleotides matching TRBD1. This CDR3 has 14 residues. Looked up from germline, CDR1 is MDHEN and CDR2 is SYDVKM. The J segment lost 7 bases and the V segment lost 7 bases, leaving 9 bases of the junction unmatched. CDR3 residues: CASTDGQGRQPQHF. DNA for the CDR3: TGTGCCAGCACCGACGGACAGGGTCGACAGCCCCAGCATTTT. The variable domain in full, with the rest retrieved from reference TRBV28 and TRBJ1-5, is DVKVTQSSRYLVKRTGEKVFLECVQDMDHENMFWYRQDPGLGLRLIYFSYDVKMKEKGDIPEGYSVSREKKERFSLILESASTNQTSMYLCASTDGQGRQPQHFGDGTRLSIL.

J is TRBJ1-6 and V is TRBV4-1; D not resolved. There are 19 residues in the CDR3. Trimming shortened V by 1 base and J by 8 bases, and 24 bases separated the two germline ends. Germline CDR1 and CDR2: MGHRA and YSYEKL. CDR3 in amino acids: CASSQGLGRILGRDSPLHF. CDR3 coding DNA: TGCGCCAGCAGCCAAGGGCTTGGAAGGATACTCGGGAGGGATTCACCCCTCCACTTT.

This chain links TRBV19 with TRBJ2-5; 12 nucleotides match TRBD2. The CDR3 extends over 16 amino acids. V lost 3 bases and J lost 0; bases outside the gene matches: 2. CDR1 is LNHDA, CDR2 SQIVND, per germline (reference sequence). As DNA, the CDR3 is TGTGCCAGTAGTATGAGGACTAGCGGGGACCAAGAGACCCAGTACTTC. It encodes CASSMRTSGDQETQYF. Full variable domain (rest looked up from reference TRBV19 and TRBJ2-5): DGGITQSPKYLFRKEGQNVTLSCEQNLNHDAMYWYRQDPGQGLRLIYYSQIVNDFQKGDIAEGYSVSREKKESFPLTVTSAQKNPTAFYLCASSMRTSGDQETQYFGPGTRLLVL.

In DNA form, the CDR3 reads TGTGCCAGTAGTAAAGCGGGAGTCGGGAAGAACGATGAGCAGTTCTTC. This encodes CASSKAGVGKNDEQFF. V gene TRBV19 combines with J gene TRBJ2-1; 8 bases are a match to TRBD2. The CDR3 extends over 16 amino acids. The junction had 13 bases not matched to a gene; V was cut back by 4 bases and J by 8 bases. Per the germline V gene, CDR1 is LNHDA and CDR2 is SQIVND (reference sequence).

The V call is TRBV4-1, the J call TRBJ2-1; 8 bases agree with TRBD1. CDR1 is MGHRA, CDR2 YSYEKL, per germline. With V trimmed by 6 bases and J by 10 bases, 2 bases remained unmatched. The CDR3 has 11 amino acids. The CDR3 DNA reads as TGCGCCAGCAGAACAGGGGGGGAGCAGTTCTTC. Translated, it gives CASRTGGEQFF.

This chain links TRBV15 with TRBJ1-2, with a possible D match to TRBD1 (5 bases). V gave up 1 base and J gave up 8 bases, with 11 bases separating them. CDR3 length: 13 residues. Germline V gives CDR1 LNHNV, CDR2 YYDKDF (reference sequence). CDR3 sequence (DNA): TGTGCCACCAGCAGAGGTGACAGTTTCGGCTACACCTTC. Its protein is CATSRGDSFGYTF.

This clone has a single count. Here the CDR3 reads CASSPDGYEQYF. The CDR3 DNA reads TGCGCCAGCAGCCCAGACGGCTACGAGCAGTACTTC. The chain recombines TRBV4-1 with TRBJ2-7; D is uncertain. This CDR3 is built from 12 residues. CDR1 MGHRA and CDR2 YSYEKL come from the germline V gene. Trimming took off 4 bases at V and 3 bases at J, with 7 bases between the two ends.

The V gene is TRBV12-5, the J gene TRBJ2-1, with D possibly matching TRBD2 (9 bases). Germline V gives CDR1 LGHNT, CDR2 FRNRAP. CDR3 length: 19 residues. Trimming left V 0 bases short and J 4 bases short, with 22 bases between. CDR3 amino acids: CASGLVRPDRGLAYNEQFF. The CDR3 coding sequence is TGTGCTAGTGGTTTGGTCCGCCCTGACAGGGGACTAGCATACAATGAGCAGTTCTTC.

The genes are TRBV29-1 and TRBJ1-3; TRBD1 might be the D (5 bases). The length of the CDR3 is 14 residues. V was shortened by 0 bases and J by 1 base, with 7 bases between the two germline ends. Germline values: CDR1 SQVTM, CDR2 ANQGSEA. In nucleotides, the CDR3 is TGCAGCGTTGAAGACAGGGCTTCTGGAAACACCATATATTTT. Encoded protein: CSVEDRASGNTIYF.

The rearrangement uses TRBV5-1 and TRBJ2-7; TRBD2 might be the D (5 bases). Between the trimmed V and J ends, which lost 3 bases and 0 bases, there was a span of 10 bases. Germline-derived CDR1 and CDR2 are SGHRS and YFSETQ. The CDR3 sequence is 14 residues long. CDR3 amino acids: CASSYGLSSYEQYF. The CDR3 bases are TGCGCCAGCAGCTACGGACTGAGCTCCTACGAGCAGTACTTC.

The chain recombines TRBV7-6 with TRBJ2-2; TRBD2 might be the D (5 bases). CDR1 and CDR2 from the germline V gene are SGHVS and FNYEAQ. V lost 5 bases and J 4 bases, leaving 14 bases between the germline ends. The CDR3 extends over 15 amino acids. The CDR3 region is CASSLSLVPTGELFF. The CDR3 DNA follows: TGTGCCAGCAGCCTATCACTAGTCCCCACCGGGGAGCTGTTTTTT.

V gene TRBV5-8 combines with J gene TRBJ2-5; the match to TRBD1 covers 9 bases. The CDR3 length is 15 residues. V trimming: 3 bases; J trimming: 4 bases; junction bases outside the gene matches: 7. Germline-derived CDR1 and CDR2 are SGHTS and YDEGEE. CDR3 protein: CASSWGQGKSETQYF. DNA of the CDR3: TGTGCCAGCAGCTGGGGACAGGGAAAATCAGAGACCCAGTACTTC.

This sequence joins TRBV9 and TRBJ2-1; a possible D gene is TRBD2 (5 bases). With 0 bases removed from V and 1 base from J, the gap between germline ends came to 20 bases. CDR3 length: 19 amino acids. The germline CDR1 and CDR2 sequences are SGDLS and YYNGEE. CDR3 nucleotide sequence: TGTGCCAGCAGCGTAGAGGAACTGGGGAGCGGCCGATCCTACAATGAGCAGTTCTTC. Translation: CASSVEELGSGRSYNEQFF.

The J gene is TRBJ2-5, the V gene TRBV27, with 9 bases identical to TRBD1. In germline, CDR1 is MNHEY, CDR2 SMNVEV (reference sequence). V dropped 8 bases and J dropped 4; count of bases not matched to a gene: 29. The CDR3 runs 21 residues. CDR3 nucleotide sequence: TGTGCCAGCTACGTGCCCGGGACAGGGTATGGGAGTGACGAGGCTAGAGAGACCCAGTACTTC. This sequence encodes CASYVPGTGYGSDEARETQYF.

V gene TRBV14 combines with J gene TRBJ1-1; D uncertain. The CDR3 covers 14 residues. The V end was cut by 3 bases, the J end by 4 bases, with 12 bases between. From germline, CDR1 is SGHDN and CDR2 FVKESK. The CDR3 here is CASSHTAQSTEAFF. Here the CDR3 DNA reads TGTGCCAGCAGCCATACAGCCCAATCCACTGAAGCTTTCTTT.

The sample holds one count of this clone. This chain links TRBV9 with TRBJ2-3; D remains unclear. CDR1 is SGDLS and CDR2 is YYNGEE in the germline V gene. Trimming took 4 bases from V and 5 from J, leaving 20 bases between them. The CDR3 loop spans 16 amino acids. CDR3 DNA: TGTGCCAGCAGCTACGCATCTATTAACCGAGGAGATACGCAGTATTTT. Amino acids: CASSYASINRGDTQYF.

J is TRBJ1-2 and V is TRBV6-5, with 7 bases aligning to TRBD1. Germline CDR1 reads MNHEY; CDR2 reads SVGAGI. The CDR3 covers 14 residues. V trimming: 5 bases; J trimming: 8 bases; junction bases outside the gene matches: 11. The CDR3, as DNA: TGTGCCAGCAGTATTGGACAGGTATTTGACGGCTACACCTTC. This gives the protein CASSIGQVFDGYTF.

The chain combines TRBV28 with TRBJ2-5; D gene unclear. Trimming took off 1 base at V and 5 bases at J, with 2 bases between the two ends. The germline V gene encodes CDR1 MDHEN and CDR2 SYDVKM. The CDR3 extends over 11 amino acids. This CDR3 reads CASSLSETQYF. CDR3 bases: TGTGCCAGCAGTTTATCGGAGACCCAGTACTTC.

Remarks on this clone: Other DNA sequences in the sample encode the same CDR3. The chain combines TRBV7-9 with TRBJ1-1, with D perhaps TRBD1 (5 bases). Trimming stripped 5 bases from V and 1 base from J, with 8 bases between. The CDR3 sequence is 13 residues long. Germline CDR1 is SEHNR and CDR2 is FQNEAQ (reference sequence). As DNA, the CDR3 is TGTGCCAGCAGCCCGACAGAGAACACTGAAGCTTTCTTT. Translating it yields CASSPTENTEAFF.

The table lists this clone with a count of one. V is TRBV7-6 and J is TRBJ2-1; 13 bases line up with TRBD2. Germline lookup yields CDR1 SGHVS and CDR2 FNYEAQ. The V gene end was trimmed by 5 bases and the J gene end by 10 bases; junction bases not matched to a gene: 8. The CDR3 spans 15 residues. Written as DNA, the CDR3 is TGTGCCAGCAGCCTAGGGACTAGCGGGATACGGGAGCAGTTCTTC. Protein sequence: CASSLGTSGIREQFF.

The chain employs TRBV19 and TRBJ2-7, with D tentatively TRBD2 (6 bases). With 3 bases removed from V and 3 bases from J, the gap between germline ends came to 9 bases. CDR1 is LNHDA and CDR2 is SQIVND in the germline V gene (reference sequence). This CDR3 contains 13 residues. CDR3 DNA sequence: TGTGCCAGTAGTATCCCCGGGGGCTACGAGCAGTACTTC. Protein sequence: CASSIPGGYEQYF.

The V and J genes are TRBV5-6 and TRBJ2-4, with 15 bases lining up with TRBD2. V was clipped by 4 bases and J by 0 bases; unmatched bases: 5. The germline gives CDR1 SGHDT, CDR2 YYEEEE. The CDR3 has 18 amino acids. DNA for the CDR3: TGTGCCAGCAGCCGAGGACTAGCGGGAGGGCTAGCCAAAAACATTCAGTACTTC. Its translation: CASSRGLAGGLAKNIQYF.

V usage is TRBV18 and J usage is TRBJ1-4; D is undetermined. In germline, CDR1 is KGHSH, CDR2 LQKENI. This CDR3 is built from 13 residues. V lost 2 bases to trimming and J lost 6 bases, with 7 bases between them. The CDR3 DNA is TGTGCCAGCTCACCAGCGGTGGATGAAAAACTGTTTTTT. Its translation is CASSPAVDEKLFF. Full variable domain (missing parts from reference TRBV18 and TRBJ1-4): NAGVMQNPRHLVRRRGQEARLRCSPMKGHSHVYWYRQLPEEGLKFMVYLQKENIIDESGMPKERFSAEFPKEGPSILRIQQVVRGDSAAYFCASSPAVDEKLFFGSGTQLSVL.

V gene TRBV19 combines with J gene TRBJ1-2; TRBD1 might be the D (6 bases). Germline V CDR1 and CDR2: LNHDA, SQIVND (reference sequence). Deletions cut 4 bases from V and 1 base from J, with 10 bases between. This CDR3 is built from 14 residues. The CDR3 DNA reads TGTGCCAGTAGTACCCGGGACAATAACTATGGCTACACCTTC. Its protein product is CASSTRDNNYGYTF.

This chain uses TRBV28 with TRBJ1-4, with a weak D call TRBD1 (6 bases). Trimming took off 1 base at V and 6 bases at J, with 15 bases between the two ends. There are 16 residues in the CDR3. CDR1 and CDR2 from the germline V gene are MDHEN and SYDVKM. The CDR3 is CASSLYGGAGDEKLFF. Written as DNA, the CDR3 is TGTGCCAGCAGTTTATACGGGGGGGCTGGGGATGAAAAACTGTTTTTT.

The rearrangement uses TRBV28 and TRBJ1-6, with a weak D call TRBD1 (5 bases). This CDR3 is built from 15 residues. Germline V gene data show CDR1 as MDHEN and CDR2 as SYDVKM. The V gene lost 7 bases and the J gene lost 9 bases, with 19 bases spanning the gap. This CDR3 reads CASKVVQVQRSPLHF. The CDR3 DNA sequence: TGTGCCAGCAAGGTGGTACAGGTGCAACGTTCACCCCTCCACTTT. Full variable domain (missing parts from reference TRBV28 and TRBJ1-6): DVKVTQSSRYLVKRTGEKVFLECVQDMDHENMFWYRQDPGLGLRLIYFSYDVKMKEKGDIPEGYSVSREKKERFSLILESASTNQTSMYLCASKVVQVQRSPLHFGNGTRLTVT.

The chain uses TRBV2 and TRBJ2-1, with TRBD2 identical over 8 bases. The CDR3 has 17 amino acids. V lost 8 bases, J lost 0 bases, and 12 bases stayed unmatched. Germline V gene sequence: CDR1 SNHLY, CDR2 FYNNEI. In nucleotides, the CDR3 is TGTGCCAGCCCCCCGTACCCGCGGGAGGCCTCCTACAATGAGCAGTTCTTC. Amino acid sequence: CASPPYPREASYNEQFF. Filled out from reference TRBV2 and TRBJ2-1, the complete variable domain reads EPEVTQTPSHQVTQMGQEVILRCVPISNHLYFYWYRQILGQKVEFLVSFYNNEISEKSEIFDDQFSVERPDGSNFTLKIRSTKLEDSAMYFCASPPYPREASYNEQFFGPGTRLTVL.

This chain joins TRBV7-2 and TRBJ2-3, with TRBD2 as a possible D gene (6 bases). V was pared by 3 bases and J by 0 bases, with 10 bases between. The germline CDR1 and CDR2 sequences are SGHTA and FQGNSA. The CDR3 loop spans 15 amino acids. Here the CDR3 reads CASSLMAGSTDTQYF. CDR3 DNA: TGTGCCAGCAGCTTGATGGCGGGGAGCACAGATACGCAGTATTTT.

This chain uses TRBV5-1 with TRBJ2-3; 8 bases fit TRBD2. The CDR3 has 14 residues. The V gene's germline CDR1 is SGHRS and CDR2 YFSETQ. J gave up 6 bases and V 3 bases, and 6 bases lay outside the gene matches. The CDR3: CASSSGLVTDTQYF. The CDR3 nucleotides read TGCGCCAGCAGCTCGGGACTAGTAACTGATACGCAGTATTTT.